This note documents a single T cell receptor beta chain sequence. Data came from immunoSEQ multiplex PCR; TCRdb stores just in-frame clones and leaves some out. In the table there are approximately 70,000 clones, approximately 90% of which are singletons. The data derive from a study of T cell changes during pregnancy in multiple sclerosis. The sample in question was peripheral blood, obtained in the second trimester of pregnancy. This clonotype was obtained from a female donor in good health, enrolled as a control in a pregnancy study.

The DNA for the CDR3 is TGTGCCAGCAGTGAATATCTGACGGGAGATACGCAGTATTTT. Translated, it gives CASSEYLTGDTQYF. The chain carries TRBV25-1 and TRBJ2-3; D is uncertain. With 0 bases removed from V and 5 bases from J, the gap between germline ends came to 9 bases. Germline V gene lookup returns CDR1 MGHDK and CDR2 SYGVNS. The CDR3 length is 14 residues.